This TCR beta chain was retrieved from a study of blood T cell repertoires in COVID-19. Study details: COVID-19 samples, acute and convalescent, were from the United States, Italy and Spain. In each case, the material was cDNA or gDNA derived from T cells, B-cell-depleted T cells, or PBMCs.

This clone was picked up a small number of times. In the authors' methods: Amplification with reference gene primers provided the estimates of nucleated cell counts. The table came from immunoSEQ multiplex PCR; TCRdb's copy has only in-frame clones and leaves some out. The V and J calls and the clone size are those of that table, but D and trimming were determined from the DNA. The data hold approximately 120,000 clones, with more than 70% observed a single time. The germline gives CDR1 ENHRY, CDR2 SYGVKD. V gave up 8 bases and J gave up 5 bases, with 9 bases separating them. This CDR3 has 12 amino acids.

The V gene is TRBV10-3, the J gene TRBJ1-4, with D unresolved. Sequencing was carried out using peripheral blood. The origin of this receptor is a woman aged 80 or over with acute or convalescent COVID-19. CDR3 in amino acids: CAISIRNEKLFF. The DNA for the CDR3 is TGTGCCATCTCTATAAGAAATGAAAAACTGTTTTTT.